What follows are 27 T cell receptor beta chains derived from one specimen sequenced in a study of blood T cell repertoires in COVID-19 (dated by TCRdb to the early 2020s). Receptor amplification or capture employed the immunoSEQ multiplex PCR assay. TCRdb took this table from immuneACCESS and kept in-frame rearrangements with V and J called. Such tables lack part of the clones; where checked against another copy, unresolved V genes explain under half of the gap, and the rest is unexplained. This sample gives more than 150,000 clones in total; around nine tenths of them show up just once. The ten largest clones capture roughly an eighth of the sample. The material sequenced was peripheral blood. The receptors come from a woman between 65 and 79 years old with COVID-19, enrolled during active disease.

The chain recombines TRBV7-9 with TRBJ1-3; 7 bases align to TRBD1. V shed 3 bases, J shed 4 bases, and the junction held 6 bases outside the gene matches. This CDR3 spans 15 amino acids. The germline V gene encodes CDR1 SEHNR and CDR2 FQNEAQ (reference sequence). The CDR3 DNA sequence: TGTGCCAGCAGCTTGACAGGGATGAGCGGAAACACCATATATTTT. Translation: CASSLTGMSGNTIYF.

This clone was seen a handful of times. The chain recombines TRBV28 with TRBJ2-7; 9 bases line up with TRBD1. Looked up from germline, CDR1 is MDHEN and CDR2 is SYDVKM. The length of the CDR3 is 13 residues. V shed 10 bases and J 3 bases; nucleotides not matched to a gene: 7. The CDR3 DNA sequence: TGTGCCATCAGGACAGGGGTAGACTACGAGCAGTACTTC. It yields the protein CAIRTGVDYEQYF.

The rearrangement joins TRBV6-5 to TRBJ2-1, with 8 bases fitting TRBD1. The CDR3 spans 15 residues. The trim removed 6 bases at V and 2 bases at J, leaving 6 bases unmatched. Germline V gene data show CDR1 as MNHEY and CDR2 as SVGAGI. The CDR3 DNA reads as TGTGCCAGCAGCCGGGACAGGCCGACCTACAATGAGCAGTTCTTC. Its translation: CASSRDRPTYNEQFF.

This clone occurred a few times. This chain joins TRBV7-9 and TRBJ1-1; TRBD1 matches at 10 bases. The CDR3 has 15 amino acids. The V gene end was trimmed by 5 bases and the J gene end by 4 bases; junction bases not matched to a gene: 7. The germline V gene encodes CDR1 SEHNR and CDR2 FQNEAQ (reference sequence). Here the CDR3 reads CASSPRQGAVTEAFF. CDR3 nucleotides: TGTGCCAGCAGCCCAAGACAGGGGGCGGTCACTGAAGCTTTCTTT.

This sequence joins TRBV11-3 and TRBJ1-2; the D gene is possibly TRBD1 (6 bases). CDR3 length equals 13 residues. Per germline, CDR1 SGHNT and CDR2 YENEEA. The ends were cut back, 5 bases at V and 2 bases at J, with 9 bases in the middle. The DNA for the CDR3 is TGTGCCAGCAGCCGTGACAGGAACTATGGCTACACCTTC. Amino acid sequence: CASSRDRNYGYTF. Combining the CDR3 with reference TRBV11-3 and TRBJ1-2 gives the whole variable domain EAGVVQSPRYKIIEKKQPVAFWCNPISGHNTLYWYLQNLGQGPELLIRYENEEAVDDSQLPKDRFSAERLKGVDSTLKIQPAELGDSAVYLCASSRDRNYGYTFGSGTRLTVV.

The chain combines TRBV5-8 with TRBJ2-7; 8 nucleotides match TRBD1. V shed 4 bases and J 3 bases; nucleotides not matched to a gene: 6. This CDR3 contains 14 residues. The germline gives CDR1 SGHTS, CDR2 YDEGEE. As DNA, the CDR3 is TGTGCCAGCAGCCGAGGGGACAGGTTCTACGAGCAGTACTTC. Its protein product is CASSRGDRFYEQYF.

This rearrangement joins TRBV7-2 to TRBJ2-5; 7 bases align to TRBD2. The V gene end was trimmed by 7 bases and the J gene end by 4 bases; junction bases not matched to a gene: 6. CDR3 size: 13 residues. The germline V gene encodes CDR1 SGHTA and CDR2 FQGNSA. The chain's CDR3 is CASNPWGGETQYF. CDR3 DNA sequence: TGTGCCAGCAACCCTTGGGGGGGAGAGACCCAGTACTTC.

The CDR3 reads CASSLVGAEAEQYF. CDR3 sequence (DNA): TGCGCCAGCAGCTTGGTGGGGGCGGAGGCGGAGCAGTACTTC. The chain joins TRBV5-1 to TRBJ2-7; D might be TRBD1 (6 bases). V gave up 0 bases and J gave up 7 bases, with 14 bases separating them. Per germline, CDR1 SGHRS and CDR2 YFSETQ. The CDR3 extends over 14 amino acids. The whole variable domain, filled in from reference TRBV5-1 and TRBJ2-7, reads KAGVTQTPRYLIKTRGQQVTLSCSPISGHRSVSWYQQTPGQGLQFLFEYFSETQRNKGNFPGRFSGRQFSNSRSEMNVSTLELGDSALYLCASSLVGAEAEQYFGPGTRLTVT.

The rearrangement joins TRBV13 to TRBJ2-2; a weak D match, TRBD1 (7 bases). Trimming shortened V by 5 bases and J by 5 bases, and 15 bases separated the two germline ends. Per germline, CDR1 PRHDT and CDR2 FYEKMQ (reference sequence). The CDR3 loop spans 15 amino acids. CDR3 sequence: CASSEGAGTTGELFF. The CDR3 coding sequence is TGTGCCAGCAGCGAGGGGGCCGGGACTACCGGGGAGCTGTTTTTT.

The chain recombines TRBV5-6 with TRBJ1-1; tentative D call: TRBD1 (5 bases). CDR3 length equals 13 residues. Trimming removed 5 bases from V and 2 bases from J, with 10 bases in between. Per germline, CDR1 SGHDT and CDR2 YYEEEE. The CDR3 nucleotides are TGTGCCAGCAGAAGGAGGGGCAACACTGAAGCTTTCTTT. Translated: CASRRRGNTEAFF.

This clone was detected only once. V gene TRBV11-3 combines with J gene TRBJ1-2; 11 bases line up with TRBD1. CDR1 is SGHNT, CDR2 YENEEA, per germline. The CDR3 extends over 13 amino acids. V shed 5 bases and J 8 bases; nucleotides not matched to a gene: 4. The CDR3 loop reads CASSTRTGGGYTF. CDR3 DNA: TGTGCCAGCAGCACTCGGACAGGGGGCGGCTACACCTTC.

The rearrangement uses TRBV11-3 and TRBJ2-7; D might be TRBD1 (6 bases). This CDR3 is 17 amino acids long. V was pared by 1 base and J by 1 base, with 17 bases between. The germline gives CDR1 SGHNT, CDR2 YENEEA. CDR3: CASSLVGWWTASYEQYF. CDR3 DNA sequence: TGTGCCAGCAGCTTAGTAGGTTGGTGGACAGCATCCTACGAGCAGTACTTC.

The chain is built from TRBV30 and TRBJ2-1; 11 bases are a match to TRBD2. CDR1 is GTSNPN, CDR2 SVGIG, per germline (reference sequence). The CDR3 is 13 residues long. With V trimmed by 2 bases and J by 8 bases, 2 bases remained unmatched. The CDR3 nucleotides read TGTGCCTGGAGTCGGACTAGCGGGTATGAGCAGTTCTTC. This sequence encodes CAWSRTSGYEQFF.

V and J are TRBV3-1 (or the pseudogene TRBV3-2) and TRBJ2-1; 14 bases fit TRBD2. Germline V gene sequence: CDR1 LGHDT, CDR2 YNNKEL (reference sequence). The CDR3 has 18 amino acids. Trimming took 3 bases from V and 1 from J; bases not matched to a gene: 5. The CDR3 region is CASSHGLAGGLSYNEQFF. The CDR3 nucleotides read TGTGCCAGCAGCCACGGACTAGCGGGAGGCTTGTCCTACAATGAGCAGTTCTTC.

In nucleotides, the CDR3 is TGCACCAGCAGCCAAGGGGACAGGGGGGACGAGAACACTGAAGCTTTCTTT. Amino acid sequence: CTSSQGDRGDENTEAFF. The chain joins TRBV1 to TRBJ1-1; the table gives TRBD1 as D, unverified against the DNA. TRBV1 is classified as a pseudogene. There are 17 residues in the CDR3.

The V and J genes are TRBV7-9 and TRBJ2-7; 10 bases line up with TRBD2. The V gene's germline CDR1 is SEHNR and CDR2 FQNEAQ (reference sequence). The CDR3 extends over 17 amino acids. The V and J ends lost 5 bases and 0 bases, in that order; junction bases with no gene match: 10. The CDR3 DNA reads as TGTGCCAGCAGCCCTGCGCCTAGCGGGAGCAGCTCCTACGAGCAGTACTTC. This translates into CASSPAPSGSSSYEQYF.

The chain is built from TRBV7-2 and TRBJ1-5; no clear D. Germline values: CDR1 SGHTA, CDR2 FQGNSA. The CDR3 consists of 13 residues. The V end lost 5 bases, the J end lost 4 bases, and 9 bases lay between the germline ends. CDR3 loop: CASSVGPNQPQHF. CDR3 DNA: TGTGCCAGCAGCGTAGGGCCGAATCAGCCCCAGCATTTT. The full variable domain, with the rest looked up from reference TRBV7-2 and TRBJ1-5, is GAGVSQSPSNKVTEKGKDVELRCDPISGHTALYWYRQSLGQGLEFLIYFQGNSAPDKSGLPSDRFSAERTGGSVSTLTIQRTQQEDSAVYLCASSVGPNQPQHFGDGTRLSIL.

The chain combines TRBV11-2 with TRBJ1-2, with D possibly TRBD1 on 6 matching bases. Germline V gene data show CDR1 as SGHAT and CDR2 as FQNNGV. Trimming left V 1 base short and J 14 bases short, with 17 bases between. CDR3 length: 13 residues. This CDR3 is CASSLGTAPGRTF. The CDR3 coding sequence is TGTGCCAGCAGCTTAGGGACAGCCCCAGGAAGGACCTTC. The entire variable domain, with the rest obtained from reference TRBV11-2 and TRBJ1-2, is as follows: EAGVAQSPRYKIIEKRQSVAFWCNPISGHATLYWYQQILGQGPKLLIQFQNNGVVDDSQLPKDRFSAERLKGVDSTLKIQPAKLEDSAVYLCASSLGTAPGRTFGSGTRLTVV.

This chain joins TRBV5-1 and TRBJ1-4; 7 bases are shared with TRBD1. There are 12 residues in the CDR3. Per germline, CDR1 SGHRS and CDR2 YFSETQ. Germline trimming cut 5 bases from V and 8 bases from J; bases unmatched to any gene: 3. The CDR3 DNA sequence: TGCGCCAGCAGTTTACAGGGGGAAAAACTGTTTTTT. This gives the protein CASSLQGEKLFF. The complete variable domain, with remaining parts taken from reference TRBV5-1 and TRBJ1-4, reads KAGVTQTPRYLIKTRGQQVTLSCSPISGHRSVSWYQQTPGQGLQFLFEYFSETQRNKGNFPGRFSGRQFSNSRSEMNVSTLELGDSALYLCASSLQGEKLFFGSGTQLSVL.

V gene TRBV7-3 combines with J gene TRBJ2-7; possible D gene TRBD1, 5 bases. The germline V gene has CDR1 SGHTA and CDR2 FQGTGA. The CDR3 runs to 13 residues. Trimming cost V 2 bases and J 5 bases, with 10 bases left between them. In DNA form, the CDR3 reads TGTGCCAGCAGCTTACAGGGTTTCGACGAGCAGTACTTC. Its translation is CASSLQGFDEQYF.

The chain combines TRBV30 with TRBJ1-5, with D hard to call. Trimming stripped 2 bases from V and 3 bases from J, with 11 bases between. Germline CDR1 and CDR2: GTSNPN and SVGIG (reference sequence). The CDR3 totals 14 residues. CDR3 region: CAWSMAVPNQPQHF. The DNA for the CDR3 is TGTGCCTGGAGTATGGCAGTCCCCAATCAGCCCCAGCATTTT.

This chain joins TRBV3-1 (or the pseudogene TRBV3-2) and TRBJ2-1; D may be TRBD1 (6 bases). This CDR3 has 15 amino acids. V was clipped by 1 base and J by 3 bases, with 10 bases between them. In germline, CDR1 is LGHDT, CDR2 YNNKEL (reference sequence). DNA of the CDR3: TGTGCCAGCAGCCAAGGTACACAGGGCTACAATGAGCAGTTCTTC. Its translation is CASSQGTQGYNEQFF.

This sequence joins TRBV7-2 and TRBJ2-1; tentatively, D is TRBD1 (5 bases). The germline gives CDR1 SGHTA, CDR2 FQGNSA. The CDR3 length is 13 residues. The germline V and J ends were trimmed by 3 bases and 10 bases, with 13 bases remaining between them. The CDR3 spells CASSFVGQGEQFF. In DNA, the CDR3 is TGTGCCAGCAGCTTTGTTGGCCAGGGAGAGCAGTTCTTC.

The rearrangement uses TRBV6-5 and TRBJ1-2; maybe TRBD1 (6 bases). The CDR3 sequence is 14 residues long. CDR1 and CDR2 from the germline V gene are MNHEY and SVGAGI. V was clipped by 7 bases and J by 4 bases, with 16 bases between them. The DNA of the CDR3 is TGTGCCAGCATGGGGGCCGGCCGTACCTATGGCTACACCTTC. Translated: CASMGAGRTYGYTF.

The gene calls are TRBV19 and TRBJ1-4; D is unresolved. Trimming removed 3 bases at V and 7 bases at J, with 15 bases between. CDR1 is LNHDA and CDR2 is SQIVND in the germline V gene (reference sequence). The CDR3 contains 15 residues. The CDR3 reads CASSISYREGEKLFF. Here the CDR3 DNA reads TGTGCCAGTAGTATCTCCTACCGGGAAGGTGAAAAACTGTTTTTT.

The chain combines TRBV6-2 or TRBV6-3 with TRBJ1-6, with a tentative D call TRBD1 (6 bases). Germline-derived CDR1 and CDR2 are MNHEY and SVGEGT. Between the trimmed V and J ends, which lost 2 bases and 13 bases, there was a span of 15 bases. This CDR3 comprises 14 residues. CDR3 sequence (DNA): TGTGCCAGCAGTTACGCCGGGACAAAGTCCCCCCTCCACTTT. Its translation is CASSYAGTKSPLHF.

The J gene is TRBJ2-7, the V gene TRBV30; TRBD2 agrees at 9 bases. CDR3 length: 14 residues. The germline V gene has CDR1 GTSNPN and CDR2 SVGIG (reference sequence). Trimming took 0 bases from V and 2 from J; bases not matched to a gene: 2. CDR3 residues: CAWSVSGSTYEQYF. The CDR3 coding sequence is TGTGCCTGGAGTGTTAGCGGGAGTACCTACGAGCAGTACTTC.